These 18 T cell receptor beta chains originate from one sample sequenced in a study of Graves' ophthalmopathy and Graves' hyperthyroidism. Using RNA transcripts, the TCR beta CDR3 regions were amplified. Second-round multiplex PCR came after first-round RT-PCR with HTBI primers. One entry per CDR3 protein, called by TCRdb with MiXCR from the multiplex PCR reads. The table shows hundreds of thousands of distinct CDR3 sequences, with about 40% occurring only once. Sequenced input: peripheral blood. The source of these receptors is an adult man with Graves' ophthalmopathy.

This clonotype was observed a few times. The chain has TRBV20-1 and TRBJ1-1; 8 bases align to TRBD1. Looked up from germline, CDR1 is DFQATT and CDR2 is SNEGSKA (reference sequence). This CDR3 contains 16 residues. V lost 6 bases, J lost 3 bases, and 15 bases stayed unmatched. CDR3 nucleotide sequence: TGCAGTGCGCCTCCGTTGACAGGGGACGGGTACACTGAAGCTTTCTTT. Translating gives CSAPPLTGDGYTEAFF.

The chain links TRBV12-3 or TRBV12-4 to TRBJ2-2; possible D gene TRBD1, 5 bases. The V end was cut by 8 bases, the J end by 5 bases, with 24 bases between. The CDR3 consists of 17 residues. The CDR3 loop is CASCRAKDNGWTGELFF. In nucleotides, the CDR3 is TGTGCCAGCTGTAGGGCGAAGGACAACGGTTGGACCGGGGAGCTGTTTTTT.

This clonotype occurred a few times. The chain joins TRBV5-1 to TRBJ1-4, with 8 bases fitting TRBD1. Germline V lookup: CDR1 SGHRS, CDR2 YFSETQ. The CDR3 is 17 amino acids. Germline trimming cut 0 bases from V and 1 base from J; bases unmatched to any gene: 5. The CDR3 spells CASSLGTGTGTNEKLFF. Here the CDR3 DNA reads TGCGCCAGCAGCTTGGGGACAGGGACGGGAACTAATGAAAAACTGTTTTTT. The variable domain in full, completed from reference TRBV5-1 and TRBJ1-4, reads KAGVTQTPRYLIKTRGQQVTLSCSPISGHRSVSWYQQTPGQGLQFLFEYFSETQRNKGNFPGRFSGRQFSNSRSEMNVSTLELGDSALYLCASSLGTGTGTNEKLFFGSGTQLSVL.

This chain links TRBV10-3 with TRBJ1-2; D may be TRBD1 (6 bases). The CDR3 contains 20 residues. The ends were cut back, 3 bases at V and 6 bases at J, with 32 bases in the middle. Germline assignment: CDR1 ENHRY and CDR2 SYGVKD. The DNA for the CDR3 is TGTGCCATCAGTGAAAGCAGTGAACCCACACAGGGAACCCCCAAGGATGGCTACACCTTC. Its protein is CAISESSEPTQGTPKDGYTF.

This clonotype has at least ten counts. The rearrangement links TRBV7-6 to TRBJ2-7, with D perhaps matching TRBD2 (6 bases). V was clipped by 3 bases and J by 6 bases, with 12 bases between them. The CDR3 runs to 13 residues. Germline V gene sequence: CDR1 SGHVS, CDR2 FNYEAQ. The CDR3 region has the DNA TGTGCCAGCAGCTTGACGGAGGGACGCGAGCAGTACTTC. This gives the protein CASSLTEGREQYF. Complete variable domain (other parts from reference TRBV7-6 and TRBJ2-7): GAGVSQSPRYKVTKRGQDVALRCDPISGHVSLYWYRQALGQGPEFLTYFNYEAQQDKSGLPNDRFSAERPEGSISTLTIQRTEQRDSAMYRCASSLTEGREQYFGPGTRLTVT.

The table lists this clonotype with a count of one. The rearrangement links TRBV10-3 to TRBJ1-1, with TRBD1 matching over 8 bases. CDR1 and CDR2 (germline): ENHRY, SYGVKD. V shed 4 bases, J shed 4 bases, and the junction held 11 bases outside the gene matches. CDR3 length equals 16 residues. CDR3 sequence: CAISVGRGQGLTEAFF. The CDR3 DNA is TGTGCCATCAGTGTTGGCAGGGGGCAGGGCCTCACTGAAGCTTTCTTT.

This clonotype was observed many times. The rearrangement joins TRBV11-2 to TRBJ1-3; unclear D gene. The CDR3 is made up of 16 amino acids. The germline gives CDR1 SGHAT, CDR2 FQNNGV. Trimming cost V 5 bases and J 2 bases, with 16 bases left between them. The CDR3 nucleotides are TGTGCCAGCAGCCGGCGGGCGATGAGTCCTGGAAACACCATATATTTT. Residues: CASSRRAMSPGNTIYF. The full variable domain, its missing parts supplied by reference TRBV11-2 and TRBJ1-3, is EAGVAQSPRYKIIEKRQSVAFWCNPISGHATLYWYQQILGQGPKLLIQFQNNGVVDDSQLPKDRFSAERLKGVDSTLKIQPAKLEDSAVYLCASSRRAMSPGNTIYFGEGSWLTVV.

This clonotype was recorded many times. The rearrangement uses TRBV9 and TRBJ1-2; possibly TRBD1 for D (6 bases). The CDR3 has 12 amino acids. V lost 2 bases and J lost 8, with 10 bases in between. The germline gives CDR1 SGDLS, CDR2 YYNGEE. The CDR3 loop reads CASSVNRDGYTF. In DNA form, the CDR3 reads TGTGCCAGCAGCGTCAACAGGGACGGCTACACCTTC.

Of note for this clonotype: At one end, the junction sequence differs from germline, possibly due to a read error. The gene calls are TRBV7-9 and TRBJ1-2; 11 nucleotides line up with TRBD1. From germline, CDR1 is SEHNR and CDR2 FQNEAQ (reference sequence). The CDR3 has 18 amino acids. This CDR3 reads CASSQVGQGGSRNYGYTF. CDR3 DNA sequence: TGCGCCAGCAGCCAAGTGGGACAGGGGGGTTCCCGGAACTATGGCTACACCTTC.

This clonotype came up many times. The V and J genes are TRBV29-1 and TRBJ2-2, with 7 bases fitting TRBD1. Germline V gives CDR1 SQVTM, CDR2 ANQGSEA. The CDR3 is 14 amino acids. J lost 1 base, V lost 7 bases, and 6 bases had no gene match. This CDR3 reads CSAEGQMNTGELFF. The CDR3 DNA follows: TGCAGCGCTGAGGGACAGATGAACACCGGGGAGCTGTTTTTT.

The J gene is TRBJ1-5, the V gene TRBV2, with D unclear. Germline V lookup: CDR1 SNHLY, CDR2 FYNNEI. The CDR3 covers 13 residues. Between the trimmed V and J ends, which lost 5 bases and 7 bases, there was a span of 12 bases. This CDR3 reads CASSFRRGQPQHF. The CDR3 DNA follows: TGTGCCAGCAGTTTCCGCAGAGGCCAGCCCCAGCATTTT.

This clonotype was seen at least ten times. The V call is TRBV19, the J call TRBJ2-7, with 10 bases matching TRBD1. From germline, CDR1 is LNHDA and CDR2 SQIVND (reference sequence). The CDR3 consists of 13 residues. V was clipped by 5 bases and J by 3 bases; unmatched bases: 1. The CDR3 bases are TGTGCCAGTAGTCGGACAGGGGGCTACGAGCAGTACTTC. Translating gives CASSRTGGYEQYF.

J is TRBJ1-5 and V is TRBV18; D is unclear. Germline-derived CDR1 and CDR2 are KGHSH and LQKENI. The CDR3 runs 16 residues. Trimming shortened V by 2 bases and J by 0 bases, and 11 bases separated the two germline ends. CDR3 in amino acids: CASSPGNSYSNQPQHF. The CDR3 bases are TGTGCCAGCTCACCAGGGAACAGCTATAGCAATCAGCCCCAGCATTTT.

This clonotype was recorded once. This may be a read error, as it is one base from a much larger clone. The chain employs TRBV20-1 and TRBJ1-2; D is undetermined. Germline CDR1 DFQATT, CDR2 SNEGSKA (reference sequence). V was clipped by 0 bases and J by 8 bases, with 7 bases between them. This CDR3 is 11 amino acids long. CDR3 bases: TGCAGTGCTAGAGAAGCGCCGGGCTACACCTTC. It encodes CSAREAPGYTF.

This clonotype was seen many times. The chain joins TRBV19 to TRBJ2-5, with 10 bases identical to TRBD1. The CDR3 is 17 amino acids. CDR1 and CDR2 (germline): LNHDA, SQIVND (reference sequence). Trimming at V came to 2 bases and at J to 5 bases, leaving 11 bases not matched to a gene. The CDR3 DNA is TGTGCCAGTAGTATACGTCGCGGAGCGGGACAGGGGGAGACCCAGTACTTC. It translates to CASSIRRGAGQGETQYF.

This sequence joins TRBV25-1 and TRBJ1-3; 7 positions agree with TRBD1. Germline lookup yields CDR1 MGHDK and CDR2 SYGVNS. With 8 bases clipped from V and 4 bases from J, the junction kept 8 bases outside the gene matches. CDR3 length: 14 residues. CDR3 bases: TGTGCCAGCGCTCTCACAGGGGCGGGAAACACCATATATTTT. Amino acid sequence: CASALTGAGNTIYF.

This clonotype was seen at least ten times. V is TRBV5-1 and J is TRBJ2-1, with 9 bases matching TRBD2. The CDR3 totals 13 residues. The V and J ends lost 4 bases and 8 bases, in that order; junction bases with no gene match: 4. Per germline, CDR1 SGHRS and CDR2 YFSETQ. The DNA of the CDR3 is TGCGCCAGCAGCGGAAGGACTAGCGATGAGCAGTTCTTC. Its protein is CASSGRTSDEQFF.

This clonotype has just one count. At one end, the junction sequence differs from germline, possibly due to a read error. V is TRBV15 and J is TRBJ1-5, with 10 bases identical to TRBD1. The CDR3 is made up of 16 amino acids. CDR1 is LNHNV, CDR2 YYDKDF, per germline (reference sequence). The CDR3 loop reads CATSRVDRGSNEPQHF. Here the CDR3 DNA reads TGTGCCACCAGCAGAGTGGACAGGGGGAGCAATGAGCCCCAGCATTTT. Combining the CDR3 with reference TRBV15 and TRBJ1-5 gives the whole variable domain DAMVIQNPRYQVTQFGKPVTLSCSQTLNHNVMYWYQQKSSQAPKLLFHYYDKDFNNEADTPDNFQSRRPNTSFCFLDIRSPGLGDTAMYLCATSRVDRGSNEPQHFGDGTRLSIL.